Following are 24 T cell receptor beta chains from one sample sequenced in a study of T cell changes during pregnancy in multiple sclerosis. Profiling relied on immunoSEQ multiplex PCR, and the TCRdb table lists in-frame clones only, not all of them. The sample gives under 55,000 clones, approximately 94% of which show up once; approximately 0.31% is in the top ten. The source was CD4+ T cells from peripheral blood mononuclear cells, collected in the third trimester of pregnancy. The receptors come from a female donor with multiple sclerosis, enrolled in a pregnancy study.

The V gene is TRBV5-1, the J gene TRBJ2-7; 7 nucleotides agree with TRBD1. The germline gives CDR1 SGHRS, CDR2 YFSETQ. With V trimmed by 4 bases and J by 2 bases, 6 bases remained unmatched. The CDR3 consists of 14 residues. DNA of the CDR3: TGCGCCAGCAGCATTTCGGGACAGACCTACGAGCAGTACTTC. Translating it yields CASSISGQTYEQYF.

This chain joins TRBV29-1 and TRBJ2-2; D not resolved. The CDR3 has 12 amino acids. Trimming stripped 5 bases from V and 1 base from J, with 5 bases between. The V gene's germline CDR1 is SQVTM and CDR2 ANQGSEA. The CDR3 DNA follows: TGCAGCGTTAGACTGAACACCGGGGAGCTGTTTTTT. It codes for CSVRLNTGELFF.

In this sample, this clone turned up a few times. V is TRBV6-6 and J is TRBJ1-6, with 7 bases aligning to TRBD1. There are 15 residues in the CDR3. CDR1 is MNHNY and CDR2 is SVGAGI in the germline V gene (reference sequence). V shed 6 bases and J 7 bases; nucleotides not matched to a gene: 9. CDR3 loop: CASRTPTGRNSPLHF. CDR3 coding DNA: TGTGCCAGCAGGACACCGACAGGGCGAAATTCACCCCTCCACTTT.

V is TRBV11-3 and J is TRBJ2-1; 13 nucleotides match TRBD2. From germline, CDR1 is SGHNT and CDR2 YENEEA. This CDR3 spans 18 amino acids. The J segment lost 0 bases and the V segment lost 5 bases, leaving 7 bases of the junction unmatched. The CDR3 loop reads CASSPFRTSGGSYNEQFF. DNA for the CDR3: TGTGCCAGCAGCCCCTTCCGGACTAGCGGGGGCTCCTACAATGAGCAGTTCTTC.

The rearrangement links TRBV11-3 to TRBJ2-2, with 12 bases fitting TRBD2. V lost 5 bases to trimming and J lost 4 bases; unmatched junction nucleotides: 8. The CDR3 contains 17 residues. CDR1 is SGHNT and CDR2 is YENEEA in the germline V gene. The CDR3 sequence: CASSDILTSGGTGELFF. CDR3 in DNA: TGTGCCAGCAGCGACATTTTGACTAGCGGGGGCACCGGGGAGCTGTTTTTT.

The CDR3 nucleotides are TGTGCCAGCAGCTTAGGGACAGCCAATTCACCCCTCCACTTT. It specifies CASSLGTANSPLHF. V is TRBV7-3 and J is TRBJ1-6, with TRBD1 matching over 7 bases. The CDR3 covers 14 residues. CDR1 is SGHTA, CDR2 FQGTGA, per germline. The V gene end was trimmed by 2 bases and the J gene end by 7 bases; junction bases not matched to a gene: 2. The full variable domain, its missing parts supplied by reference TRBV7-3 and TRBJ1-6, is GAGVSQTPSNKVTEKGKYVELRCDPISGHTALYWYRQSLGQGPEFLIYFQGTGAADDSGLPNDRFFAVRPEGSVSTLKIQRTERGDSAVYLCASSLGTANSPLHFGNGTRLTVT.

The V call is TRBV27, the J call TRBJ2-1; 7 positions match TRBD2. V lost 9 bases and J lost 5; bases outside the gene matches: 10. The CDR3 totals 14 residues. The germline gives CDR1 MNHEY, CDR2 SMNVEV (reference sequence). In DNA, the CDR3 is TGTGCCAGGGTAGGGACTACCGCTCACAATGAGCAGTTCTTC. Its protein product is CARVGTTAHNEQFF.

The chain recombines TRBV5-4 with TRBJ2-2; perhaps TRBD1 as D (6 bases). The CDR3 covers 14 residues. The germline gives CDR1 SGHNT, CDR2 YYREEE (reference sequence). V lost 5 bases to trimming and J lost 6 bases, with 14 bases between them. CDR3 in amino acids: CASSSQGIAGELFF. The CDR3 nucleotides read TGTGCCAGCAGTTCCCAGGGGATCGCCGGGGAGCTGTTTTTT.

The gene calls are TRBV21-1 and TRBJ2-7; the table calls TRBD2, which could not be checked here. TRBV21-1 is an annotated pseudogene. CDR3 length: 14 amino acids. The CDR3 DNA is TGTGCCAGCAGCAAACTCGACTGGAACTACGAGCAGTACTTC. This encodes CASSKLDWNYEQYF.

This clone was observed a single time. The chain carries TRBV2 and TRBJ2-5; the D gene is possibly TRBD2 (5 bases). This CDR3 is built from 11 residues. V was shortened by 6 bases and J by 5 bases, with 7 bases between the two germline ends. Germline CDR1 is SNHLY and CDR2 is FYNNEI. The CDR3 sequence is CASRRRETQYF. Here the CDR3 DNA reads TGTGCCAGCAGGAGGAGGGAGACCCAGTACTTC.

This rearrangement joins TRBV25-1 to TRBJ2-3; 11 bases are shared with TRBD1. The CDR3 has 16 residues. V lost 6 bases and J lost 2; bases outside the gene matches: 7. In germline, CDR1 is MGHDK, CDR2 SYGVNS. The CDR3 loop reads CASRRTGGAPTDTQYF. As DNA, the CDR3 is TGTGCCAGCAGGAGGACAGGGGGCGCCCCCACAGATACGCAGTATTTT.

V gene TRBV30 combines with J gene TRBJ2-2; 11 nucleotides align to TRBD2. V was clipped by 4 bases and J by 1 base; unmatched bases: 14. The germline V gene has CDR1 GTSNPN and CDR2 SVGIG (reference sequence). The CDR3 is made up of 19 amino acids. In nucleotides, the CDR3 is TGTGCCTGGATAAGCAAAGTTCTAGCGGGAGGAAAGAACACCGGGGAGCTGTTTTTT. The encoded protein is CAWISKVLAGGKNTGELFF.

The chain joins TRBV27 to TRBJ1-2, with no clear D. The ends were cut back, 3 bases at V and 9 bases at J, with 23 bases in the middle. CDR1 and CDR2 (germline): MNHEY, SMNVEV (reference sequence). CDR3 length equals 16 residues. The CDR3 nucleotides are TGTGCCAGCAGTTTGAGGGCATCCGACCGTTCACTACGCTACACCTTC. This encodes CASSLRASDRSLRYTF.

Turning to this clone: Other DNA variants within this sample encode the same CDR3. The J gene is TRBJ2-3, the V gene TRBV9; 10 positions match TRBD2. The CDR3 length is 17 residues. Germline CDR1 is SGDLS and CDR2 is YYNGEE. J was trimmed by 0 bases and V by 0 bases; bases with no gene match: 4. The chain's CDR3 is CASSVGLAGASTDTQYF. In nucleotides, the CDR3 is TGTGCCAGCAGCGTAGGTCTAGCGGGGGCGAGCACAGATACGCAGTATTTT.

The rearrangement joins TRBV15 to TRBJ1-2; 7 bases match TRBD1. CDR3 length equals 17 residues. CDR1 LNHNV and CDR2 YYDKDF come from the germline V gene (reference sequence). Trimming took 0 bases from V and 3 from J; bases not matched to a gene: 10. The CDR3 protein is CATSRDLGGGLHYGYTF. CDR3 DNA: TGTGCCACCAGCAGAGATCTTGGAGGGGGCCTACACTATGGCTACACCTTC.

The chain couples TRBV28 to TRBJ2-7; D not certain. V lost 2 bases and J lost 0, with 8 bases in between. The germline V gene has CDR1 MDHEN and CDR2 SYDVKM. The CDR3 is 14 residues long. CDR3 protein: CASSLNGASYEQYF. The CDR3 DNA reads TGTGCCAGCAGTTTAAACGGAGCCTCCTACGAGCAGTACTTC.

The chain couples TRBV2 to TRBJ2-6, with a tentative D call TRBD1 (5 bases). Between the trimmed V and J ends, which lost 6 bases and 0 bases, there was a span of 9 bases. Germline values: CDR1 SNHLY, CDR2 FYNNEI. The CDR3 is 15 residues long. This CDR3 is CASRSQGSGANVLTF. The DNA for the CDR3 is TGTGCCAGCAGATCCCAGGGCTCTGGGGCCAACGTCCTGACTTTC.

The chain carries TRBV19 and TRBJ2-4; TRBD1 matches 7 bases. CDR1 and CDR2 from the germline V gene are LNHDA and SQIVND (reference sequence). The CDR3 extends over 15 amino acids. V lost 5 bases and J lost 1; bases outside the gene matches: 5. CDR3 in amino acids: CASSLRDSAKNIQYF. CDR3 sequence (DNA): TGTGCCAGTAGTCTAAGGGACAGCGCCAAAAACATTCAGTACTTC.

This clone has a single count. This sequence joins TRBV25-1 and TRBJ1-5; perhaps TRBD1 as D (5 bases). The CDR3 contains 15 residues. Trimming pared 2 bases from V and 3 bases from J, leaving 11 bases between. Germline CDR1 MGHDK, CDR2 SYGVNS. The CDR3 coding sequence is TGTGCCAGCAGTGAAGGGGGGAGGGTCAATCAGCCCCAGCATTTT. It is translated as CASSEGGRVNQPQHF.

This clone was picked up a small number of times. V and J are TRBV6-8 and TRBJ1-5; D possibly corresponds to TRBD1 (5 bases). This CDR3 is built from 14 residues. Trimming stripped 5 bases from V and 3 bases from J, with 11 bases between. Germline CDR1 MNHGY, CDR2 SAAAGT. The CDR3 region is CASSHRQLNQPQHF. The DNA for the CDR3 is TGTGCCAGCAGTCATAGACAGCTCAATCAGCCCCAGCATTTT.

The chain joins TRBV9 to TRBJ2-5; TRBD2 agrees at 7 bases. This CDR3 spans 14 amino acids. V was clipped by 4 bases and J by 3 bases; unmatched bases: 6. The germline V gene has CDR1 SGDLS and CDR2 YYNGEE. The chain's CDR3 is CASSKSGREETQYF. DNA for the CDR3: TGTGCCAGCAGCAAGTCTGGGAGGGAAGAGACCCAGTACTTC.

V usage is TRBV27 and J usage is TRBJ1-1, with D perhaps matching TRBD1 (5 bases). The CDR3 extends over 16 amino acids. Trimming took off 6 bases at V and 4 bases at J, with 21 bases between the two ends. Germline loops: CDR1 MNHEY, CDR2 SMNVEV (reference sequence). The CDR3 loop is CASRAVRGAMFTEAFF. CDR3 nucleotides: TGTGCCAGCAGAGCCGTAAGGGGTGCGATGTTCACTGAAGCTTTCTTT.

This rearrangement joins TRBV15 to TRBJ1-2; D is perhaps TRBD1 (6 bases). The germline V gene encodes CDR1 LNHNV and CDR2 YYDKDF (reference sequence). The CDR3 loop spans 14 amino acids. V was trimmed by 0 bases and J by 4 bases, leaving 9 bases between them. CDR3 region: CATSRDQGIYGYTF. The CDR3 DNA reads TGTGCCACCAGCAGAGATCAGGGGATCTATGGCTACACCTTC.

The chain links TRBV5-5 to TRBJ1-2, with 8 bases that match TRBD1. Germline CDR1 is SGHKS and CDR2 is YYEKEE (reference sequence). This CDR3 contains 16 residues. V trimming: 0 bases; J trimming: 1 base; junction bases outside the gene matches: 5. For the CDR3, the DNA is TGTGCCAGCAGCTTGGGGTGGGACAGGCTTAACTATGGCTACACCTTC. Protein: CASSLGWDRLNYGYTF.